The 24 T cell receptor beta chains in this list originate from one sample, sequenced in a study of blood T cell repertoires in COVID-19. Some clones are missing from TCRdb's copy, which holds only in-frame ones; the method was immunoSEQ multiplex PCR. The table includes 150,000 to 200,000 clones, about four fifths detected once. The sequenced sample was peripheral blood. These receptors all come from a man aged 55 to 70 with active or convalescent COVID-19.

This chain links TRBV4-2 with TRBJ2-2; D is possibly TRBD2 (6 bases). The CDR3 contains 14 residues. V lost 4 bases and J 4 bases, leaving 10 bases between the germline ends. The V gene's germline CDR1 is LGHNA and CDR2 YNFKEQ. The CDR3 nucleotides are TGTGCCAGCAGCCCCCGGGACTTCACCGGGGAGCTGTTTTTT. It encodes CASSPRDFTGELFF.

This clone was observed a handful of times. This CDR3 reads CSALNTEAFF. The CDR3 DNA is TGCAGTGCCCTTAACACTGAAGCTTTCTTT. The chain couples TRBV20-1 to TRBJ1-1; D call uncertain. V was pared by 6 bases and J by 2 bases, with 4 bases between. CDR1 and CDR2 (germline): DFQATT, SNEGSKA (reference sequence). The CDR3 contains 10 residues.

The chain employs TRBV2 and TRBJ1-2, with D possibly being TRBD1 (5 bases). The germline V gene has CDR1 SNHLY and CDR2 FYNNEI. Between the trimmed V and J ends, which lost 3 bases and 8 bases, there was a span of 16 bases. This CDR3 spans 14 amino acids. The CDR3 DNA reads TGTGCCAGCAGTGAGCGGGGGACGGGGAGCGGCTACACCTTC. Amino acid sequence: CASSERGTGSGYTF.

The chain has TRBV13 and TRBJ2-1; 7 bases map to TRBD1. The CDR3 sequence is 16 residues long. The germline V gene encodes CDR1 PRHDT and CDR2 FYEKMQ (reference sequence). Unmatched junction bases numbered 9, after V lost 1 base and J lost 6 bases. DNA for the CDR3: TGTGCCAGCAGCTTAGAAGTCAGGGGGTTCGGCAATGAGCAGTTCTTC. Translation gives CASSLEVRGFGNEQFF.

The chain joins TRBV15 to TRBJ1-5; maybe TRBD1 (6 bases). The germline V gene has CDR1 LNHNV and CDR2 YYDKDF (reference sequence). The CDR3 extends over 15 amino acids. Trimming shortened V by 4 bases and J by 0 bases, and 10 bases separated the two germline ends. CDR3 residues: CATSTRTDSNQPQHF. In DNA, the CDR3 is TGTGCCACCAGCACCAGGACAGATAGCAATCAGCCCCAGCATTTT.

This chain uses TRBV28 with TRBJ1-2; D is uncertain. Trimming left V 7 bases short and J 0 bases short, with 9 bases between. The germline V gene has CDR1 MDHEN and CDR2 SYDVKM. This CDR3 contains 13 residues. CDR3 in DNA: TGTGCCAGCACCCAGACAACTAACTATGGCTACACCTTC. This encodes CASTQTTNYGYTF.

In this sample, this clone turned up a few times. The chain is built from TRBV3-1 (or the pseudogene TRBV3-2) and TRBJ1-3, with 7 bases that match TRBD1. The V gene end was trimmed by 4 bases and the J gene end by 4 bases; junction bases not matched to a gene: 4. This CDR3 contains 14 residues. Germline loops: CDR1 LGHDT, CDR2 YNNKEL (reference sequence). The CDR3 reads CASSRQGRGNTIYF. CDR3 bases: TGTGCCAGCAGCCGACAGGGACGCGGAAACACCATATATTTT.

The V call is TRBV6-5, the J call TRBJ2-5; a weak D match, TRBD1 (6 bases). Germline V gives CDR1 MNHEY, CDR2 SVGAGI. The CDR3 loop spans 16 amino acids. V gave up 2 bases and J gave up 4 bases, with 17 bases separating them. The DNA for the CDR3 is TGTGCCAGCAGTTACGACGTACAGGGTTTGGTAGAGACCCAGTACTTC. Translated: CASSYDVQGLVETQYF.

This clone was seen only a few times. Other DNA sequences in this specimen translate into the identical CDR3. This rearrangement joins TRBV6-5 to TRBJ1-1, with TRBD1 as a possible D gene (6 bases). CDR1 and CDR2 from the germline V gene are MNHEY and SVGAGI. CDR3 size: 14 residues. Trimming stripped 6 bases from V and 0 bases from J, with 11 bases between. The CDR3 is CASSKQGMNTEAFF. The DNA of the CDR3 is TGTGCCAGCAGCAAACAGGGAATGAACACTGAAGCTTTCTTT.

The gene calls are TRBV11-1 and TRBJ2-1; 8 bases line up with TRBD1. The CDR3 extends over 14 amino acids. V shed 7 bases and J 8 bases; nucleotides not matched to a gene: 10. Germline CDR1 SGHAT, CDR2 FQDESV (reference sequence). CDR3 DNA sequence: TGTGCCAGCAAGCAGGGGGCTGAAGGCTATGAGCAGTTCTTC. Translating gives CASKQGAEGYEQFF.

This sequence joins TRBV5-6 and TRBJ2-3; 9 bases are shared with TRBD2. The CDR3 is 16 residues long. J was trimmed by 4 bases and V by 0 bases; bases with no gene match: 6. CDR1 and CDR2 (germline): SGHDT, YYEEEE. As DNA, the CDR3 is TGTGCCAGCAGCTTGGCCGGGACTAGCAGGGCAGATACGCAGTATTTT. Residues: CASSLAGTSRADTQYF.

The chain combines TRBV2 with TRBJ1-4, with D hard to call. CDR3 size: 17 residues. Germline CDR1 and CDR2: SNHLY and FYNNEI. V lost 4 bases and J 8 bases, leaving 23 bases between the germline ends. The CDR3 region has the DNA TGTGCCAGCAGTGTCGACCCCAAAAACGGCGGTGGGGAAAAACTGTTTTTT. Its protein product is CASSVDPKNGGGEKLFF. The whole variable domain, filled in from reference TRBV2 and TRBJ1-4, reads EPEVTQTPSHQVTQMGQEVILRCVPISNHLYFYWYRQILGQKVEFLVSFYNNEISEKSEIFDDQFSVERPDGSNFTLKIRSTKLEDSAMYFCASSVDPKNGGGEKLFFGSGTQLSVL.

The chain recombines TRBV7-2 with TRBJ2-5; D might be TRBD2 (5 bases). The CDR3 is 14 amino acids. Trimming took off 8 bases at V and 5 bases at J, with 18 bases between the two ends. Per germline, CDR1 SGHTA and CDR2 FQGNSA. CDR3 nucleotides: TGTGCCAGCGGAGAACAACTAGTCCGGGAGACCCAGTACTTC. Translating gives CASGEQLVRETQYF.

The chain links TRBV4-1 to TRBJ1-4; no reliable D call. This CDR3 spans 16 amino acids. From germline, CDR1 is MGHRA and CDR2 YSYEKL. The V gene lost 4 bases and the J gene lost 0 bases, with 12 bases spanning the gap. The CDR3 protein is CASSPGLRATNEKLFF. Here the CDR3 DNA reads TGCGCCAGCAGCCCAGGTTTGAGGGCAACTAATGAAAAACTGTTTTTT.

This clone was picked up a small number of times. CDR3 loop: CASSPGQSSGNQPQHF. Here the CDR3 DNA reads TGTGCCAGCAGTCCCGGACAGTCCAGTGGCAATCAGCCCCAGCATTTT. V and J are TRBV28 and TRBJ1-5, with D possibly matching TRBD1 (6 bases). The V and J ends lost 5 bases and 2 bases respectively, with 16 bases between them. The V gene's germline CDR1 is MDHEN and CDR2 SYDVKM. This CDR3 has 16 residues.

This clone was picked up one time. The chain combines TRBV29-1 with TRBJ2-7; D possibly corresponds to TRBD2 (7 bases). CDR3 length: 13 residues. Trimming removed 6 bases at V and 4 bases at J, with 16 bases between. CDR1 SQVTM and CDR2 ANQGSEA come from the germline V gene. The DNA of the CDR3 is TGCAGCGTGGGGGGGCAGGGCCTGTACGAGCAGTACTTC. Translated: CSVGGQGLYEQYF.

This clone showed up just a few times. This chain links TRBV12-3 or TRBV12-4 with TRBJ1-5; D gene ambiguous. The V end lost 1 base, the J end lost 4 bases, and 5 bases lay between the germline ends. The length of the CDR3 is 13 residues. CDR3 in amino acids: CASSLDINQPQHF. The CDR3 DNA reads TGTGCCAGCAGTTTAGACATAAATCAGCCCCAGCATTTT.

The CDR3, as DNA: TGTGCCAGCAGCTCCCTGCGGCTAGCGGGAGGTCCCCAAGAGACCCAGTACTTC. The encoded protein is CASSSLRLAGGPQETQYF. This sequence joins TRBV7-2 and TRBJ2-5, with 11 bases matching TRBD2. Trimming took 4 bases from V and 1 from J; bases not matched to a gene: 11. Germline V CDR1 and CDR2: SGHTA, FQGNSA. CDR3 length equals 18 residues.

The rearrangement links TRBV5-1 to TRBJ2-2, with 7 bases aligning to TRBD1. This CDR3 has 14 amino acids. Germline V gene sequence: CDR1 SGHRS, CDR2 YFSETQ. V lost 4 bases to trimming and J lost 7 bases; unmatched junction nucleotides: 7. The CDR3 DNA is TGCGCCAGCAGCAGCGACAGGGTATTCGGGGAGCTGTTTTTT. Encoded protein: CASSSDRVFGELFF.

The chain employs TRBV28 and TRBJ2-7, with TRBD2 as a possible D gene (5 bases). Trimming removed 3 bases at V and 3 bases at J, with 6 bases between. The CDR3 covers 12 residues. The germline gives CDR1 MDHEN, CDR2 SYDVKM. The CDR3 sequence is CASSFGNYEQYF. The CDR3 nucleotides are TGTGCCAGCAGTTTCGGGAACTACGAGCAGTACTTC.

This chain connects TRBV18 to TRBJ1-5, with a weak D call TRBD1 (6 bases). The CDR3 runs 15 residues. The V and J ends lost 6 bases and 2 bases respectively, with 14 bases between them. Germline V gives CDR1 KGHSH, CDR2 LQKENI. The CDR3, as DNA: TGTGCCAGCTCCCGGGAAGGGGGGGGCAATCAGCCCCAGCATTTT. Its protein product is CASSREGGGNQPQHF.

The chain carries TRBV11-3 and TRBJ2-2, with D possibly TRBD1 on 5 matching bases. Germline V CDR1 and CDR2: SGHNT, YENEEA. This CDR3 region has 15 residues. Trimming stripped 1 base from V and 7 bases from J, with 13 bases between. CDR3 amino acids: CASSLVSGSFGELFF. The CDR3 DNA sequence: TGTGCCAGCAGCTTAGTGTCAGGGTCCTTCGGGGAGCTGTTTTTT.

This chain uses TRBV28 with TRBJ1-2; D is undetermined. CDR1 is MDHEN and CDR2 is SYDVKM in the germline V gene. The V end lost 3 bases, the J end lost 2 bases, and 7 bases lay between the germline ends. CDR3 length equals 13 residues. For the CDR3, the DNA is TGTGCCAGCAGTTTTACAGAAAACTATGGCTACACCTTC. Amino acids: CASSFTENYGYTF.

The V and J genes are TRBV27 and TRBJ1-5; 9 nucleotides agree with TRBD1. The V gene end was trimmed by 5 bases and the J gene end by 7 bases; junction bases not matched to a gene: 6. Germline-derived CDR1 and CDR2 are MNHEY and SMNVEV (reference sequence). The CDR3 has 14 residues. CDR3 coding DNA: TGTGCCAGCAGTGTACAGGGGGCCCGGCAGCCCCAGCATTTT. As protein: CASSVQGARQPQHF.